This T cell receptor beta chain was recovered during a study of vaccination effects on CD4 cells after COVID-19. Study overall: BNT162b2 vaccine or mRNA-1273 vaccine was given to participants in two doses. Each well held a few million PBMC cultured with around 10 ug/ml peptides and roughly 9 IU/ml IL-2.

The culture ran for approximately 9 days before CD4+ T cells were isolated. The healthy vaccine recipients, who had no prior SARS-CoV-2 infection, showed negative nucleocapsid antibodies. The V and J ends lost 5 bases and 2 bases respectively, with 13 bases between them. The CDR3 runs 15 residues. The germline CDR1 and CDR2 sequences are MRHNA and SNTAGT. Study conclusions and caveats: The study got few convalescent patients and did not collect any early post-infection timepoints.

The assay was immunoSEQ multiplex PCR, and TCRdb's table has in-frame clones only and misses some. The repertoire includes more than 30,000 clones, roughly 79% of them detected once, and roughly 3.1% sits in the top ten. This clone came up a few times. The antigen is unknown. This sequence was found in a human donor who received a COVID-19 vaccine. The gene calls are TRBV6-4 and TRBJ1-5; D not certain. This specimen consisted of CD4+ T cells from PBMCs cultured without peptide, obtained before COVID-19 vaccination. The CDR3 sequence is CASSPRPGGNQPQHF. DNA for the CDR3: TGTGCCAGCAGTCCGCGGCCAGGTGGCAATCAGCCCCAGCATTTT.